Detailed here is one T cell receptor beta chain. This clonotype was seen only a few times. Its antigen is currently not known. No base quality information exists; no much larger clone differs at one position. TCRdb shows the sequencer as Illumina HiSeq 1500. TCRdb reprocessing: public reads trimmed at Q25 with fastp, clones called with MiXCR, in-frame beta chains kept. Every distinct CDR3 protein forms one entry, paired with its most common genes and DNA. This sample is represented by around 300,000 distinct CDR3 sequences; less than 25% of them were singletons. The ten largest make up roughly 20% of the sample. The meaning of the sample's treatment or condition label: in vitro stimulation with specific CMV peptide epitopes to enrich CMV-specific T cells. This sample is part of a study of T cell repertoires in cytomegalovirus infection (dated by TCRdb to between 2017 and 2020). Context from the whole study: Recently identified HLA-C-restricted CMV epitopes, whose presentation resists viral immunomodulation, were targeted by peptide stimulations together with well-studied HLA-B-restricted epitopes. Donor HLA type was relevant to the analysis, as public TCR beta signatures indicated carriage of CMV infection together with the matching HLA type.

Relative to germline, V is missing 3 bases and J is missing 3 bases, with 1 base of the junction outside any gene match. From the cysteine through the phenylalanine, the CDR3 covers 16 amino acids. The DNA shown is the 48-base CDR3, in frame from base 1. The germline V gene specifies SGDLS as CDR1 and YYNGEE as CDR2. Overall study results and their limits: In both this cohort and an independent cohort of 350 to 400 donors, the cumulative frequency of public TCR beta family members distinguished carriers of CMV infection plus the relevant HLA type. The ex vivo response was dominated by HLA-C-restricted CMV-specific TCR beta clonotypes, and the single most frequent clonotype in two of eight donors was supplied by these HLA-C-restricted clonotypes.

Here the chain combines TRBV9 and TRBJ2-2, with 14 bases aligning to TRBD2. The sequences come from cultured PBMCs, collected from culture after CMV antigen stimulation. This TCR derives from a human donor in good health (CMV status not recorded). Some clones in this sample may be carry-over from other donors' samples. The DNA reads TGTGCCAGCAGCGAGACTAGCGGGAGGGACACCGGGGAGCTGTTTTTT. Its coded protein is CASSETSGRDTGELFF.